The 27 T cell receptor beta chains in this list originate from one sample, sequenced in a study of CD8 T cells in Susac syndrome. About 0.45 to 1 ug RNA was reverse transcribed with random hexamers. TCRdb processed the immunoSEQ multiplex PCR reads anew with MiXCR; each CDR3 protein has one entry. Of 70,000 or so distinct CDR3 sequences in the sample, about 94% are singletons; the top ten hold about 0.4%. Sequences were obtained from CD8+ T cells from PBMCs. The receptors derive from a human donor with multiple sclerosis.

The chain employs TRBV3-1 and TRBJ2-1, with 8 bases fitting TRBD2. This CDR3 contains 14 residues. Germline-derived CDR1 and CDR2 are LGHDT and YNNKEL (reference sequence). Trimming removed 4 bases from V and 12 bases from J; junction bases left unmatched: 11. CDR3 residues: CASSPPGASGLQFF. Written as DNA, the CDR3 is TGTGCCAGCAGCCCTCCCGGGGCTAGCGGGCTGCAGTTCTTC.

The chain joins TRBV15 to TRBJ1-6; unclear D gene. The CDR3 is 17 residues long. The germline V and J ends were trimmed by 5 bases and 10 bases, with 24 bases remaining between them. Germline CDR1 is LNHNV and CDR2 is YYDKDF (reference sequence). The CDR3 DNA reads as TGTGCCACCAGCGTCCCTCCCCCGCATCCCACTACCTCACCCCTCCACTTT. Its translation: CATSVPPPHPTTSPLHF.

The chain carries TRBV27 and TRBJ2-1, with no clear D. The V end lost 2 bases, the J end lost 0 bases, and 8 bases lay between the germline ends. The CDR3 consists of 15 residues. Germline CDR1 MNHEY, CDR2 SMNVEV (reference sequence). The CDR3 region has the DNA TGTGCCAGCAGTTTAACCCCGAGCTCCTACAATGAGCAGTTCTTC. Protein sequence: CASSLTPSSYNEQFF.

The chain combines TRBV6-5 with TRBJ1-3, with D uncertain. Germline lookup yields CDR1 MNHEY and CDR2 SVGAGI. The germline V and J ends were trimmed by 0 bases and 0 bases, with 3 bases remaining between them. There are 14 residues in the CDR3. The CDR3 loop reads CASSYSDSGNTIYF. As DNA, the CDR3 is TGTGCCAGCAGTTACTCAGACTCTGGAAACACCATATATTTT.

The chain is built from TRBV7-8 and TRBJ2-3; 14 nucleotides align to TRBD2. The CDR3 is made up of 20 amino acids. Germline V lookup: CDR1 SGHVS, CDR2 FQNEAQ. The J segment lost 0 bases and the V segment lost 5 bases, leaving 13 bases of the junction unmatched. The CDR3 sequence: CASSTRTSGGNFQSTDTQYF. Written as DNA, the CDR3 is TGTGCCAGCAGCACCCGGACTAGCGGGGGGAACTTTCAAAGCACAGATACGCAGTATTTT.

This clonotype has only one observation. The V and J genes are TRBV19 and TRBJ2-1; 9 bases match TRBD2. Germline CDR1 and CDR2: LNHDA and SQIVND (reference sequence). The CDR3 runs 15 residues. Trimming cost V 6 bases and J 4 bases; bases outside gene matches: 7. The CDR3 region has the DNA TGTGCCAGTAGCATGACTAGCGGAGGGTACAATGAGCAGTTCTTC. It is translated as CASSMTSGGYNEQFF. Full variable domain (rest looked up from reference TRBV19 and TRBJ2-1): DGGITQSPKYLFRKEGQNVTLSCEQNLNHDAMYWYRQDPGQGLRLIYYSQIVNDFQKGDIAEGYSVSREKKESFPLTVTSAQKNPTAFYLCASSMTSGGYNEQFFGPGTRLTVL.

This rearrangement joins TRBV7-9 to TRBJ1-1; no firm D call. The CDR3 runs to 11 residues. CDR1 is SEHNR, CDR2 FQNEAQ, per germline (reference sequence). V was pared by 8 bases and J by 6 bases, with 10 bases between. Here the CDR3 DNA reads TGTGCCAGCGATCAGCAGCCTGAAGCTTTCTTT. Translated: CASDQQPEAFF.

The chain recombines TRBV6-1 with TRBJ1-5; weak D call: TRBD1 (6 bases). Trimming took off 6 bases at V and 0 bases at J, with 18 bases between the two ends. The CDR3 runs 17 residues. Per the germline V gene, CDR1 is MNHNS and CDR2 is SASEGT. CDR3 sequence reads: CASSPLLGGHSNQPQHF. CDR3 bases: TGTGCCAGCAGCCCCCTTTTGGGGGGGCATAGCAATCAGCCCCAGCATTTT.

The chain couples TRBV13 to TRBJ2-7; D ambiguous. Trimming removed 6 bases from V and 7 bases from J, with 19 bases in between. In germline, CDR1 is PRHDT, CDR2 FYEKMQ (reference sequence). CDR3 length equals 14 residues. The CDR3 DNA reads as TGTGCCAGCAGTATGGCCAAGGGTGGTATGGAGCAGTACTTC. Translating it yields CASSMAKGGMEQYF. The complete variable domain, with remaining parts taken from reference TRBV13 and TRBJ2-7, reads AAGVIQSPRHLIKEKRETATLKCYPIPRHDTVYWYQQGPGQDPQFLISFYEKMQSDKGSIPDRFSAQQFSDYHSELNMSSLELGDSALYFCASSMAKGGMEQYFGPGTRLTVT.

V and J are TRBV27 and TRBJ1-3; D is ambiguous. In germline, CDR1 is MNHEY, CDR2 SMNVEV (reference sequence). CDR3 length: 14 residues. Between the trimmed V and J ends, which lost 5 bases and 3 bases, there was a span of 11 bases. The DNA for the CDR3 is TGTGCCAGCAGTCCTCTTGGCAGTGGAAACACCATATATTTT. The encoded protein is CASSPLGSGNTIYF.

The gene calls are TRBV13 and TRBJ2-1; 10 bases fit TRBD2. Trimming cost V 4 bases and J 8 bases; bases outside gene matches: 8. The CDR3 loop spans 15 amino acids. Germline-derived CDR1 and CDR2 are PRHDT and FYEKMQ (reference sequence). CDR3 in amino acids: CASSSGTSAAYEQFF. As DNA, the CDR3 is TGTGCCAGCAGCTCCGGGACTAGCGCGGCCTATGAGCAGTTCTTC.

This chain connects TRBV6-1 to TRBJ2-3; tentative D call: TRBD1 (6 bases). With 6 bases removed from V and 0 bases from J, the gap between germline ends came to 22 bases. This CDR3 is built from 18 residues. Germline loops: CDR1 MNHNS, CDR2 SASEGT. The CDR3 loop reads CASSRTLWGRTSTDTQYF. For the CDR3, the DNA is TGTGCCAGCAGCCGAACCCTTTGGGGGCGTACTAGCACAGATACGCAGTATTTT.

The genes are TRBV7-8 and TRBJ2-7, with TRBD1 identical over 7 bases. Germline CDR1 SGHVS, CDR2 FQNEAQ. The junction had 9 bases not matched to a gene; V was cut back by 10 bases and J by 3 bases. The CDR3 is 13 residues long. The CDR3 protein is CAISRDSVYEQYF. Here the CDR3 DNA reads TGTGCCATAAGCCGGGACAGCGTCTACGAGCAGTACTTC.

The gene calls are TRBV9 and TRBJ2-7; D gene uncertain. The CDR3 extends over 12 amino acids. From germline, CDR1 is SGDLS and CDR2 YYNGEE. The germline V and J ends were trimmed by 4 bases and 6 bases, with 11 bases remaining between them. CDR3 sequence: CASSQRIGEQYF. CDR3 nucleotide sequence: TGTGCCAGCAGCCAAAGAATAGGCGAGCAGTACTTC.

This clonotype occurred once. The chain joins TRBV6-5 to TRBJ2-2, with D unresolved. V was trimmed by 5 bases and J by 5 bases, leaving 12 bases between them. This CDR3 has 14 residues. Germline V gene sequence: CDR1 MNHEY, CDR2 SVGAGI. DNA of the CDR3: TGTGCCAGCAGTGGACCTACGAGGACCGGGGAGCTGTTTTTT. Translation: CASSGPTRTGELFF.

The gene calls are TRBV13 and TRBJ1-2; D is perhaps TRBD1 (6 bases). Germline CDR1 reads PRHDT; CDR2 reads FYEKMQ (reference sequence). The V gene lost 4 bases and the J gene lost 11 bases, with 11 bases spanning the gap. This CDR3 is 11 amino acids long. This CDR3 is CASSYPGVYTF. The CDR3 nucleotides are TGTGCCAGCAGCTATCCAGGGGTGTACACCTTC.

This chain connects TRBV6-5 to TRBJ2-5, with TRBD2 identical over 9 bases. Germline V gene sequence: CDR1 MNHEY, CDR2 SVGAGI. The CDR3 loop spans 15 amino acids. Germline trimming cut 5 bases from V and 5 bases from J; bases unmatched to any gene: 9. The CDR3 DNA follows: TGTGCCAGCAGTGCGGTTATAGCGGGAGCGGAGACCCAGTACTTC. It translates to CASSAVIAGAETQYF.

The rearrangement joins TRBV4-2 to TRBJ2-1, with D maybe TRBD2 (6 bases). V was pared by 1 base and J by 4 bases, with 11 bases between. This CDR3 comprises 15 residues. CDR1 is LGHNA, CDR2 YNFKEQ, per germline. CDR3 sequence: CASSQGLETYNEQFF. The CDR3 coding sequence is TGTGCCAGCAGCCAAGGACTAGAGACGTACAATGAGCAGTTCTTC.

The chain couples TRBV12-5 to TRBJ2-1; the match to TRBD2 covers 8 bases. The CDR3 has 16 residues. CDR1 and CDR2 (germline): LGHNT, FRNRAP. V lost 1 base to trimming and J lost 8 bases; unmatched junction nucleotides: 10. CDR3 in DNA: TGTGCTAGTGGTTTGGCCCTTAGCGGGATGACGGATGAGCAGTTCTTC. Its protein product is CASGLALSGMTDEQFF.

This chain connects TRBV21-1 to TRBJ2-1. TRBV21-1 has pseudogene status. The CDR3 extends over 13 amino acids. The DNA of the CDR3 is TGTGCCAGCAGCCTCCAAGGAGACAATGAGCAGTTCTTC. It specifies CASSLQGDNEQFF.

This CDR3 is CSVEGLQGANTGELFF. In nucleotides, the CDR3 is TGCAGCGTTGAGGGTTTACAGGGGGCCAACACCGGGGAGCTGTTTTTT. The rearrangement links TRBV29-1 to TRBJ2-2; 9 bases match TRBD1. CDR1 and CDR2 (germline): SQVTM, ANQGSEA. The CDR3 spans 16 residues. Unmatched junction bases numbered 7, after V lost 3 bases and J lost 2 bases.

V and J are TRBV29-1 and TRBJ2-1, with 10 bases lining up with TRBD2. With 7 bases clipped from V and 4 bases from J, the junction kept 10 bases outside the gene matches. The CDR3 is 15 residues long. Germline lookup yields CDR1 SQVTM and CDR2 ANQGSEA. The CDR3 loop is CSALLTSGLYNEQFF. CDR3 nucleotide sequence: TGCAGCGCACTCCTGACTAGCGGGCTTTACAATGAGCAGTTCTTC.

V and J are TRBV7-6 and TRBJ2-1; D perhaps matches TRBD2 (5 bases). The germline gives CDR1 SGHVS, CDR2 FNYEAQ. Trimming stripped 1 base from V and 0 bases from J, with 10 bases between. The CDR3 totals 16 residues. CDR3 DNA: TGTGCCAGCAGCTTAGGAGCGGCAAGCTCCTACAATGAGCAGTTCTTC. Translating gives CASSLGAASSYNEQFF.

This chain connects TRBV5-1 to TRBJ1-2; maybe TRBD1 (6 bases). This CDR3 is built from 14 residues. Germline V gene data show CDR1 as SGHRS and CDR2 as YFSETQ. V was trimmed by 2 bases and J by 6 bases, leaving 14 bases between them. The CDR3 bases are TGCGCCAGCAGCTTCAACTCAGGGGAAAATGGCTACACCTTC. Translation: CASSFNSGENGYTF. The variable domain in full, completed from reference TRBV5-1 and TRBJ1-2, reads KAGVTQTPRYLIKTRGQQVTLSCSPISGHRSVSWYQQTPGQGLQFLFEYFSETQRNKGNFPGRFSGRQFSNSRSEMNVSTLELGDSALYLCASSFNSGENGYTFGSGTRLTVV.

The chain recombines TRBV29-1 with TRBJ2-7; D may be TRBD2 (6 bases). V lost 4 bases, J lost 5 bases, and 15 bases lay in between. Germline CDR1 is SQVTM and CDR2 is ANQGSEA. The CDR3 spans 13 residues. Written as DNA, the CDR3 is TGCAGCGTTGTTGTGGCGGCGGGGAACGAGCAGTACTTC. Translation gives CSVVVAAGNEQYF.

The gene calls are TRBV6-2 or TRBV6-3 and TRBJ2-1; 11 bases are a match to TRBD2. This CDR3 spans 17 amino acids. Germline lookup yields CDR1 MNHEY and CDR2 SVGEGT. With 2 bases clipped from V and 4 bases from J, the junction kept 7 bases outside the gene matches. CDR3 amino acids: CASSYPTSGDGYNEQFF. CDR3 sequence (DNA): TGTGCCAGCAGTTACCCGACTAGCGGGGATGGGTACAATGAGCAGTTCTTC.

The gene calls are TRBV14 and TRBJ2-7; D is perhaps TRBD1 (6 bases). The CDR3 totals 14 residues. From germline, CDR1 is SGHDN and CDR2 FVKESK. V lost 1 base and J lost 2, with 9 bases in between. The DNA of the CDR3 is TGTGCCAGCAGCCAAGCCGACAGGACCTACGAGCAGTACTTC. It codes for CASSQADRTYEQYF.